Listed here are 15 T cell receptor beta chains from one sample, sequenced in a study of identical twins. A single record per CDR3 protein comes from TCRdb applying MiXCR to the 5' RACE reads. The sample lists 350,000 or so distinct CDR3 sequences, about 12% occurring once. The data also belong to a second study, concerning yellow fever vaccine responses in identical twins.

The specimen sequenced was CD8+ T cells sorted from blood. Source of these receptors: a woman aged 18-30 years in good health.

The chain has TRBV18 and TRBJ2-1, with no clear D. V was cut by 4 bases and J by 0 bases, with 16 bases left in between. Germline V CDR1 and CDR2: KGHSH, LQKENI. This CDR3 contains 17 residues. The CDR3 DNA is TGTGCCAGCTCACTCCGAGAACCCCCTAGCTCCTACAATGAGCAGTTCTTC. Residues: CASSLREPPSSYNEQFF.

This chain connects TRBV7-9 to TRBJ2-3; 9 bases are a match to TRBD1. The CDR3 spans 16 residues. Germline loops: CDR1 SEHNR, CDR2 FQNEAQ (reference sequence). J gave up 2 bases and V 5 bases, and 8 bases lay outside the gene matches. The CDR3 region is CASSLRDRAITDTQYF. CDR3 sequence (DNA): TGTGCCAGCAGCCTCAGGGACAGGGCCATCACAGATACGCAGTATTTT.

The chain employs TRBV4-2 and TRBJ1-5; D gene uncertain. Trimming took off 0 bases at V and 4 bases at J, with 13 bases between the two ends. This CDR3 has 16 residues. Germline CDR1 is LGHNA and CDR2 is YNFKEQ. CDR3: CASSQDRRLGNQPQHF. CDR3 nucleotides: TGTGCCAGCAGCCAAGATCGACGTTTAGGGAATCAGCCCCAGCATTTT.

The J gene is TRBJ1-6, the V gene TRBV3-1; D gene uncertain. The germline V and J ends were trimmed by 2 bases and 7 bases, with 12 bases remaining between them. Germline V lookup: CDR1 LGHDT, CDR2 YNNKEL (reference sequence). The CDR3 runs to 15 residues. The CDR3 DNA reads as TGTGCCAGCAGCCAACTAGGTGGCAGCAATTCACCCCTCCACTTT. Translating gives CASSQLGGSNSPLHF.

The chain uses TRBV20-1 and TRBJ1-1; 8 positions match TRBD1. This CDR3 spans 13 amino acids. J was trimmed by 0 bases and V by 4 bases; bases with no gene match: 1. The V gene's germline CDR1 is DFQATT and CDR2 SNEGSKA (reference sequence). The CDR3 DNA follows: TGCAGTGCTACGGACAGGGTGAACACTGAAGCTTTCTTT. Encoded protein: CSATDRVNTEAFF.

In its sample, this clonotype was seen a few times. The rearrangement uses TRBV24-1 and TRBJ2-1, with 11 bases matching TRBD1. The CDR3 spans 16 residues. The trim removed 5 bases at V and 6 bases at J, leaving 8 bases unmatched. Per the germline V gene, CDR1 is KGHDR and CDR2 is SFDVKD. This CDR3 is CATSGPVGTGGNEQFF. The CDR3 coding sequence is TGTGCCACCAGTGGTCCAGTAGGGACAGGGGGCAATGAGCAGTTCTTC.

This clonotype was seen only a few times. This chain connects TRBV7-8 to TRBJ2-3, with a tentative D call TRBD1 (6 bases). The CDR3 is made up of 17 amino acids. Trimming took 6 bases from V and 1 from J, leaving 20 bases between them. Germline V gene sequence: CDR1 SGHVS, CDR2 FQNEAQ. For the CDR3, the DNA is TGTGCCAGCAGACTCACCAGGGGTTTTAGCGGCACAGATACGCAGTATTTT. It specifies CASRLTRGFSGTDTQYF.

J is TRBJ2-1 and V is TRBV13; 8 nucleotides agree with TRBD2. The J segment lost 4 bases and the V segment lost 5 bases, leaving 7 bases of the junction unmatched. The CDR3 is made up of 15 amino acids. Germline-derived CDR1 and CDR2 are PRHDT and FYEKMQ (reference sequence). The CDR3 region has the DNA TGTGCCAGCAGCCTTAGCGGGGAACTTTACAATGAGCAGTTCTTC. This codes for CASSLSGELYNEQFF. The complete variable domain, with remaining parts taken from reference TRBV13 and TRBJ2-1, reads AAGVIQSPRHLIKEKRETATLKCYPIPRHDTVYWYQQGPGQDPQFLISFYEKMQSDKGSIPDRFSAQQFSDYHSELNMSSLELGDSALYFCASSLSGELYNEQFFGPGTRLTVL.

The chain carries TRBV24-1 and TRBJ2-5; a weak D match, TRBD1 (6 bases). V was cut by 7 bases and J by 2 bases, with 7 bases left in between. Per the germline V gene, CDR1 is KGHDR and CDR2 is SFDVKD. CDR3 size: 12 residues. CDR3 nucleotide sequence: TGTGCCACCAGGGACAGTCAAGAGACCCAGTACTTC. Amino acids: CATRDSQETQYF.

This chain links TRBV29-1 with TRBJ2-7; 9 bases align to TRBD1. Trimming cost V 3 bases and J 3 bases; bases outside gene matches: 3. The CDR3 has 13 residues. Germline V gene sequence: CDR1 SQVTM, CDR2 ANQGSEA. The CDR3 protein is CSVDKGQGYEQYF. DNA for the CDR3: TGCAGCGTTGATAAGGGACAGGGCTACGAGCAGTACTTC.

This clonotype was seen a few times. The chain employs TRBV20-1 and TRBJ1-1; tentatively, D is TRBD1 (6 bases). The germline V gene encodes CDR1 DFQATT and CDR2 SNEGSKA (reference sequence). CDR3 length: 13 amino acids. Trimming removed 5 bases at V and 8 bases at J, with 18 bases between. CDR3 coding DNA: TGCAGTGCTTGGTCCGGGGGCGGGTTGGAAGCTTTCTTT. Its protein product is CSAWSGGGLEAFF.

This clonotype has just a few counts. CDR3 sequence: CASSQEYQETQYF. CDR3 nucleotides: TGTGCCAGCAGCCAAGAATACCAAGAGACCCAGTACTTC. V and J are TRBV14 and TRBJ2-5; unclear D gene. CDR1 and CDR2 (germline): SGHDN, FVKESK. V shed 0 bases and J shed 0 bases, with 2 bases lying between them. The CDR3 has 13 amino acids. Supplemented by reference TRBV14 and TRBJ2-5, the full variable domain reads EAGVTQFPSHSVIEKGQTVTLRCDPISGHDNLYWYRRVMGKEIKFLLHFVKESKQDESGMPNNRFLAERTGGTYSTLKVQPAELEDSGVYFCASSQEYQETQYFGPGTRLLVL.

This clonotype was observed many times. CDR3 sequence: CASSARDVSGNTIYF. The CDR3 region has the DNA TGTGCCAGCAGTGCACGGGACGTCTCCGGAAACACCATATATTTT. This chain connects TRBV12-3 or TRBV12-4 to TRBJ1-3, with D perhaps matching TRBD1 (5 bases). V lost 5 bases, J lost 4 bases, and 15 bases lay in between. The CDR3 runs 15 residues.

In its sample, this clonotype was seen a few times. V usage is TRBV9 and J usage is TRBJ2-5, with 10 bases matching TRBD1. V dropped 3 bases and J dropped 5; count of bases not matched to a gene: 7. The CDR3 has 15 amino acids. Germline V gene lookup returns CDR1 SGDLS and CDR2 YYNGEE. CDR3 sequence (DNA): TGTGCCAGCAGCGACGATGGGACAGGGGCGGAGACCCAGTACTTC. Translating gives CASSDDGTGAETQYF.

The chain employs TRBV15 and TRBJ2-1; 8 bases line up with TRBD1. CDR1 and CDR2 from the germline V gene are LNHNV and YYDKDF (reference sequence). The CDR3 runs to 17 residues. V lost 1 base and J lost 4; bases outside the gene matches: 9. CDR3 sequence reads: CATSRGDRTNYYNEQFF. CDR3 coding DNA: TGTGCCACCAGCAGAGGGGACAGGACGAATTATTACAATGAGCAGTTCTTC.